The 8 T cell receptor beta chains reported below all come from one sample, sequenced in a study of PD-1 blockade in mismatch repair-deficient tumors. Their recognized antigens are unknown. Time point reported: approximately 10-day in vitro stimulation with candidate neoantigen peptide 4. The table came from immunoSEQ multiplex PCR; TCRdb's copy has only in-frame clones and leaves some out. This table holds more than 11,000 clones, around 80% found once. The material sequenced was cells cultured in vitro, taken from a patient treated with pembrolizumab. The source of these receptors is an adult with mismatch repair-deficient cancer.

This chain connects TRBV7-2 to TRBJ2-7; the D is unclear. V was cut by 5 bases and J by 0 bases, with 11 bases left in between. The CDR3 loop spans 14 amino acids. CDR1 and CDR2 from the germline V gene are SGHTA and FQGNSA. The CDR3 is CASSEESFSYEQYF. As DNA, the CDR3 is TGTGCCAGCAGCGAGGAGTCCTTCTCCTACGAGCAGTACTTC.

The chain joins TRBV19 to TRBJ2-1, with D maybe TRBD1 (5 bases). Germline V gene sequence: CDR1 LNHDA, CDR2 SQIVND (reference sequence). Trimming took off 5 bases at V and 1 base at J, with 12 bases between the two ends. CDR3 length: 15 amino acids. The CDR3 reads CASSSGPLSYNEQFF. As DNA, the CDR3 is TGTGCCAGTAGTTCAGGGCCCCTTTCCTACAATGAGCAGTTCTTC. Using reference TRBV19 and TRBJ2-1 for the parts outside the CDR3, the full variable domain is DGGITQSPKYLFRKEGQNVTLSCEQNLNHDAMYWYRQDPGQGLRLIYYSQIVNDFQKGDIAEGYSVSREKKESFPLTVTSAQKNPTAFYLCASSSGPLSYNEQFFGPGTRLTVL.

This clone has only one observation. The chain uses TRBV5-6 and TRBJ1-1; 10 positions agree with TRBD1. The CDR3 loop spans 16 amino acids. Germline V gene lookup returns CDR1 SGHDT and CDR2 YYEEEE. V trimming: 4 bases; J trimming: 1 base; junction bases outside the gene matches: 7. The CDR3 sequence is CASSPDRGRGNTEAFF. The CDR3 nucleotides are TGTGCCAGCAGCCCCGACAGGGGGCGAGGGAACACTGAAGCTTTCTTT.

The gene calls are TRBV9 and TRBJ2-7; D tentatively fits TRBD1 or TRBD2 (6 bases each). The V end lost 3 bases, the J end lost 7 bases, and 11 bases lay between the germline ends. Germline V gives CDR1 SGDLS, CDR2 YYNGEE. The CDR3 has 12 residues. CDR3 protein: CASSEEGGEQYF. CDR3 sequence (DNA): TGTGCCAGCAGCGAAGAGGGGGGAGAGCAGTACTTC.

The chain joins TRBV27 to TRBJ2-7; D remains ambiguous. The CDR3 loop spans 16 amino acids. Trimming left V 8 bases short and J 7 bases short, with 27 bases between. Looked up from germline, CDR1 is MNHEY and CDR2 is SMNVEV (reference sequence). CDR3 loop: CASFLGRGRDLEEQYF. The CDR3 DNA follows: TGTGCCAGCTTCTTAGGACGTGGCCGCGACCTAGAGGAGCAGTACTTC.

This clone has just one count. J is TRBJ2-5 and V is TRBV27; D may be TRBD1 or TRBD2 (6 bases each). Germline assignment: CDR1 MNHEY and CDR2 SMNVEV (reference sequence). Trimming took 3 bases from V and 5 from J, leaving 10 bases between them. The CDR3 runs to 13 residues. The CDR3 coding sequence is TGTGCCAGCAGTTTGGACAGCGGGGAGACCCAGTACTTC. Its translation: CASSLDSGETQYF.

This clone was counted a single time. CDR3 in DNA: TGTGCCAGCAGCGTGGACGGGCGAGACACTGAAGCTTTCTTT. It codes for CASSVDGRDTEAFF. The chain links TRBV2 to TRBJ1-1; unclear D gene. Per germline, CDR1 SNHLY and CDR2 FYNNEI. CDR3 length equals 14 residues. V lost 6 bases and J 3 bases, leaving 14 bases between the germline ends.

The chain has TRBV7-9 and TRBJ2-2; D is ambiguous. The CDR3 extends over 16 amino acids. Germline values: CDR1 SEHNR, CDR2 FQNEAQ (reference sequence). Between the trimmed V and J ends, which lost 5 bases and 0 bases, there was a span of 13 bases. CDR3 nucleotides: TGTGCCAGCAGCCCACAAAGGATCTCGAACACCGGGGAGCTGTTTTTT. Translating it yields CASSPQRISNTGELFF.